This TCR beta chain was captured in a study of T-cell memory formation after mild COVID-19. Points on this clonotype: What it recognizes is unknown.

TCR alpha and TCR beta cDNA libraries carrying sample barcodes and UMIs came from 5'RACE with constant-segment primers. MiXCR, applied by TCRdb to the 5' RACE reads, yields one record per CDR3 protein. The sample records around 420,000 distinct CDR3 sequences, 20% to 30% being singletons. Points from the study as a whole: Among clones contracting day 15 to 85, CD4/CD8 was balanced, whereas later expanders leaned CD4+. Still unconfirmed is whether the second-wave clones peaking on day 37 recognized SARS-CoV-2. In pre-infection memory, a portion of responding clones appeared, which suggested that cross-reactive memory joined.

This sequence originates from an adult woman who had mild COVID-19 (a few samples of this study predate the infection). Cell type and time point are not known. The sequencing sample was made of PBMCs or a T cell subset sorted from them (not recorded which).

The CDR3 here is CSATYREGGSNEQFF. The CDR3 DNA reads as TGCAGTGCTACCTACAGGGAGGGCGGGTCGAATGAGCAGTTCTTC. J is TRBJ2-1 and V is TRBV20-1; D is perhaps TRBD2 (7 bases). The CDR3 runs to 15 residues. Deletions cut 4 bases from V and 7 bases from J, with 20 bases between. The germline V gene has CDR1 DFQATT and CDR2 SNEGSKA (reference sequence).